The next 30 T cell receptor beta chains were all read from a single sample in a study of shared clonotypes between healthy human individuals. This table comes from immunoSEQ multiplex PCR, and its TCRdb copy is limited to in-frame clones, with some not included. The data show approximately 1.4 million clones, 98% seen once. Material: naive CD4+ T cells sorted from blood. The subset denotes: CD45RA+ positively selected. The receptors derive from a man aged 30 to 39 in good health.

The V and J genes are TRBV7-6 and TRBJ2-5; 7 bases are shared with TRBD2. Germline V CDR1 and CDR2: SGHVS, FNYEAQ. The J segment lost 5 bases and the V segment lost 9 bases, leaving 9 bases of the junction unmatched. This CDR3 contains 13 residues. The CDR3, as DNA: TGTGCCAGTGACGGGGGGACGGAGGAGACCCAGTACTTC. Its protein product is CASDGGTEETQYF.

This chain connects TRBV19 to TRBJ2-7; D is uncertain. Germline V gene data show CDR1 as LNHDA and CDR2 as SQIVND (reference sequence). V lost 7 bases and J 2 bases, leaving 9 bases between the germline ends. The CDR3 is 12 residues long. CDR3 bases: TGTGCCAGTACTAACACAACCTACGAGCAGTACTTC. It specifies CASTNTTYEQYF.

The chain links TRBV2 to TRBJ2-5; D is possibly TRBD1 or TRBD2 (5 bases each). This CDR3 comprises 15 residues. Germline CDR1 SNHLY, CDR2 FYNNEI. Trimming removed 4 bases at V and 2 bases at J, with 14 bases between. CDR3 in DNA: TGTGCCAGCAGTGCGACTCCCTGGGGGCAAGAGACCCAGTACTTC. It specifies CASSATPWGQETQYF.

CDR3 amino acids: CASSRTVKEKLFF. DNA for the CDR3: TGCGCCAGCAGCCGGACAGTTAAGGAAAAACTGTTTTTT. The J gene is TRBJ1-4, the V gene TRBV10-2; TRBD1 is a possible D gene (6 bases). V shed 6 bases and J shed 8 bases, with 13 bases lying between them. The germline V gene has CDR1 WSHSY and CDR2 SAAADI. This CDR3 is built from 13 residues.

The V call is TRBV5-1, the J call TRBJ2-7; 9 bases align to TRBD1. The length of the CDR3 is 14 residues. The V gene end was trimmed by 4 bases and the J gene end by 5 bases; junction bases not matched to a gene: 7. Germline V lookup: CDR1 SGHRS, CDR2 YFSETQ. CDR3 in DNA: TGCGCCAGCAGCATAGGACAGGGGAGCCACGAGCAGTACTTC. This codes for CASSIGQGSHEQYF. The full variable domain, rest sourced from reference TRBV5-1 and TRBJ2-7, is KAGVTQTPRYLIKTRGQQVTLSCSPISGHRSVSWYQQTPGQGLQFLFEYFSETQRNKGNFPGRFSGRQFSNSRSEMNVSTLELGDSALYLCASSIGQGSHEQYFGPGTRLTVT.

This chain links TRBV19 with TRBJ1-2; 7 bases agree with TRBD1. CDR1 is LNHDA, CDR2 SQIVND, per germline (reference sequence). The CDR3 extends over 17 amino acids. The V gene end was trimmed by 1 base and the J gene end by 2 bases; junction bases not matched to a gene: 10. CDR3 sequence reads: CASSIGPVPTGNYGYTF. The CDR3 region has the DNA TGTGCCAGTAGTATAGGACCCGTACCGACAGGGAACTATGGCTACACCTTC.

This chain joins TRBV28 and TRBJ2-1, with 7 bases identical to TRBD2. The CDR3 has 12 amino acids. The germline V gene encodes CDR1 MDHEN and CDR2 SYDVKM. The junction had 3 bases not matched to a gene; V was cut back by 2 bases and J by 11 bases. CDR3 residues: CASSLPGRQQFF. The CDR3 DNA reads as TGTGCCAGCAGTTTACCCGGGAGGCAGCAGTTCTTC.

This clone came up once. The chain employs TRBV5-1 and TRBJ2-7; either TRBD1 or TRBD2 may supply D (5 bases each). Germline V lookup: CDR1 SGHRS, CDR2 YFSETQ. The CDR3 is 15 amino acids. The germline V and J ends were trimmed by 3 bases and 0 bases, with 13 bases remaining between them. CDR3 DNA sequence: TGCGCCAGCAGCTCGAACCCGGGACCCTCCTACGAGCAGTACTTC. Encoded protein: CASSSNPGPSYEQYF.

The gene calls are TRBV7-9 and TRBJ1-3, with TRBD1 matching 9 bases. The CDR3 length is 15 residues. J lost 0 bases, V lost 5 bases, and 2 bases had no gene match. CDR1 and CDR2 (germline): SEHNR, FQNEAQ (reference sequence). CDR3 coding DNA: TGTGCCAGCAGCACGACAGGGGGCTCTGGAAACACCATATATTTT. As protein: CASSTTGGSGNTIYF.

The chain links TRBV6-5 to TRBJ2-1; TRBD2 is a possible D gene (6 bases). CDR3 length: 15 residues. V lost 2 bases and J lost 7, with 15 bases in between. CDR1 is MNHEY and CDR2 is SVGAGI in the germline V gene. CDR3 coding DNA: TGTGCCAGCAGTTACGCGGGACTTTCGTGGAATGAGCAGTTCTTC. Translated: CASSYAGLSWNEQFF.

This clone was seen only once. This chain joins TRBV15 and TRBJ2-3; no definite D call. The CDR3 totals 13 residues. Germline assignment: CDR1 LNHNV and CDR2 YYDKDF (reference sequence). The V and J ends lost 0 bases and 6 bases respectively, with 7 bases between them. The CDR3 DNA reads as TGTGCCACCAGCAGAGAGGGGATCGATACGCAGTATTTT. Encoded protein: CATSREGIDTQYF.

The chain couples TRBV5-4 to TRBJ2-2; D may be TRBD2 (6 bases). The germline CDR1 and CDR2 sequences are SGHNT and YYREEE (reference sequence). This CDR3 region has 16 residues. V was clipped by 5 bases and J by 1 base, with 15 bases between them. The CDR3 reads CASSPEGSRNTGELFF. The CDR3 bases are TGTGCCAGCAGTCCGGAGGGGTCCCGGAACACCGGGGAGCTGTTTTTT.

On this clone itself: This sample includes further DNA sequences coding for the same CDR3. The chain is built from TRBV30 and TRBJ2-5; D remains unclear. The germline CDR1 and CDR2 sequences are GTSNPN and SVGIG (reference sequence). This CDR3 is built from 12 residues. Trimming stripped 1 base from V and 2 bases from J, with 5 bases between. The DNA for the CDR3 is TGTGCCTGGAGTGGAGGACAAGAGACCCAGTACTTC. Amino acids: CAWSGGQETQYF.

The chain recombines TRBV15 with TRBJ2-5, with 7 bases lining up with TRBD1. There are 13 residues in the CDR3. The germline gives CDR1 LNHNV, CDR2 YYDKDF (reference sequence). J gave up 4 bases and V 5 bases, and 4 bases lay outside the gene matches. In DNA form, the CDR3 reads TGTGCCACCAGCCCGGGACAGAGAGAGACCCAGTACTTC. It yields the protein CATSPGQRETQYF.

This clone has just one count. V and J are TRBV5-4 and TRBJ2-7; D gene uncertain. The germline V and J ends were trimmed by 1 base and 0 bases, with 8 bases remaining between them. The CDR3 consists of 14 residues. Germline V gene lookup returns CDR1 SGHNT and CDR2 YYREEE (reference sequence). The CDR3 bases are TGTGCCAGCAGCTTGCAGGCAGTCTCCTACGAGCAGTACTTC. The encoded protein is CASSLQAVSYEQYF.

The J gene is TRBJ2-7, the V gene TRBV18, with D possibly matching TRBD2 (5 bases). V was cut by 4 bases and J by 1 base, with 11 bases left in between. CDR3 length: 14 amino acids. Germline CDR1 and CDR2: KGHSH and LQKENI. CDR3: CASSRDGGSYEQYF. CDR3 nucleotide sequence: TGTGCCAGCTCACGAGACGGAGGTTCCTACGAGCAGTACTTC.

V is TRBV2 and J is TRBJ2-7; TRBD2 matches 10 bases. The CDR3 is made up of 14 amino acids. Per the germline V gene, CDR1 is SNHLY and CDR2 is FYNNEI. V was clipped by 7 bases and J by 4 bases; unmatched bases: 7. The CDR3 protein is CASMPTSGKYEQYF. In nucleotides, the CDR3 is TGTGCCAGCATGCCCACTAGCGGGAAGTACGAGCAGTACTTC.

A note on this clone: Compared with germline, one end of the junction differs, possibly owing to a read error. As DNA, the CDR3 is TGTGCCAGCAGTGAATGGGGGACAGGGGATCAAGAGGCCCAGTACTTC. This encodes CASSEWGTGDQEAQYF. The chain recombines TRBV25-1 with TRBJ2-5; the match to TRBD1 covers 10 bases. CDR1 is MGHDK and CDR2 is SYGVNS in the germline V gene. CDR3 length equals 16 residues. The variable domain in full, completed from reference TRBV25-1 and TRBJ2-5, reads EADIYQTPRYLVIGTGKKITLECSQTMGHDKMYWYQQDPGMELHLIHYSYGVNSTEKGDLSSESTVSRIRTEHFPLTLESARPSHTSQYLCASSEWGTGDQEAQYFGPGTRLLVL.

This sequence joins TRBV6-1 and TRBJ1-1; the D gene is possibly TRBD1 (5 bases). Looked up from germline, CDR1 is MNHNS and CDR2 is SASEGT. Between the trimmed V and J ends, which lost 6 bases and 3 bases, there was a span of 11 bases. The CDR3 length is 13 residues. The CDR3, as DNA: TGTGCCAGCAGCCTAGACAGTTACACTGAAGCTTTCTTT. Translation gives CASSLDSYTEAFF.

The genes are TRBV6-6 and TRBJ2-5; tentative D call: TRBD1 (6 bases). V was shortened by 1 base and J by 2 bases, with 14 bases between the two germline ends. The CDR3 contains 16 residues. CDR1 and CDR2 (germline): MNHNY, SVGAGI (reference sequence). Here the CDR3 reads CASSYWAGEGQETQYF. DNA of the CDR3: TGTGCCAGCAGTTACTGGGCAGGGGAAGGGCAAGAGACCCAGTACTTC.

The rearrangement uses TRBV29-1 and TRBJ2-1; 9 nucleotides agree with TRBD1. V shed 3 bases and J 1 base; nucleotides not matched to a gene: 4. Germline values: CDR1 SQVTM, CDR2 ANQGSEA. The CDR3 contains 15 residues. The CDR3 loop reads CSVEGQGLSYNEQFF. DNA for the CDR3: TGCAGCGTTGAGGGACAGGGTTTGTCCTACAATGAGCAGTTCTTC.

The J gene is TRBJ2-6, the V gene TRBV5-4; D might be TRBD2 (6 bases). The CDR3 loop spans 14 amino acids. Germline CDR1 is SGHNT and CDR2 is YYREEE (reference sequence). V was clipped by 10 bases and J by 2 bases, with 13 bases between them. The CDR3 bases are TGTGCCGTACTACGCGGGGCTGGGGCCAACGTCCTGACTTTC. It specifies CAVLRGAGANVLTF.

The rearrangement uses TRBV9 and TRBJ1-2; 8 bases agree with TRBD1. V gave up 2 bases and J gave up 2 bases; unmatched junction bases: 5. This CDR3 region has 15 residues. The germline V gene encodes CDR1 SGDLS and CDR2 YYNGEE. CDR3 loop: CASSVTWTGNYGYTF. In DNA, the CDR3 is TGTGCCAGCAGCGTGACTTGGACAGGGAACTATGGCTACACCTTC.

Remarks on this clone: This same CDR3 is encoded by further DNA sequences in the sample. This chain connects TRBV20-1 to TRBJ2-7; the D is unclear. The CDR3 spans 11 residues. V was clipped by 0 bases and J by 6 bases, with 6 bases between them. CDR1 is DFQATT and CDR2 is SNEGSKA in the germline V gene (reference sequence). The DNA of the CDR3 is TGCAGTGCTAGAGATTATGCCGAGCAGTACTTC. Amino acids: CSARDYAEQYF.

This chain connects TRBV9 to TRBJ2-1, with unresolved D. CDR3 length: 17 residues. The germline gives CDR1 SGDLS, CDR2 YYNGEE. The germline V and J ends were trimmed by 0 bases and 0 bases, with 13 bases remaining between them. CDR3 bases: TGTGCCAGCAGCGTAGGGTCTAGGCCGAGCTCCTACAATGAGCAGTTCTTC. Translating gives CASSVGSRPSSYNEQFF. Supplemented by reference TRBV9 and TRBJ2-1, the full variable domain reads DSGVTQTPKHLITATGQRVTLRCSPRSGDLSVYWYQQSLDQGLQFLIQYYNGEERAKGNILERFSAQQFPDLHSELNLSSLELGDSALYFCASSVGSRPSSYNEQFFGPGTRLTVL.

The J gene is TRBJ2-1, the V gene TRBV12-5; D is perhaps TRBD1 (6 bases). V dropped 5 bases and J dropped 2 bases, with 10 bases sitting between them. Per germline, CDR1 LGHNT and CDR2 FRNRAP. There are 14 residues in the CDR3. CDR3 nucleotide sequence: TGTGCTAGTGGTGTTTCAGGGGCCTACAATGAGCAGTTCTTC. Encoded protein: CASGVSGAYNEQFF.

The chain is built from TRBV7-9 and TRBJ2-2, with TRBD1 identical over 7 bases. V lost 5 bases to trimming and J lost 4 bases; unmatched junction nucleotides: 16. The CDR3 contains 18 residues. The germline gives CDR1 SEHNR, CDR2 FQNEAQ (reference sequence). The CDR3 spells CASSQELMGQQFTGELFF. The CDR3 region has the DNA TGTGCCAGCAGCCAAGAACTAATGGGACAGCAATTCACCGGGGAGCTGTTTTTT.

The chain uses TRBV19 and TRBJ1-1; TRBD1 might be the D (5 bases). The CDR3 sequence is 12 residues long. CDR1 is LNHDA, CDR2 SQIVND, per germline (reference sequence). The V and J ends lost 6 bases and 11 bases respectively, with 16 bases between them. This CDR3 is CASRRSGTGAFF. The CDR3 region has the DNA TGTGCCAGTAGAAGGTCGGGGACTGGGGCTTTCTTT.

V usage is TRBV7-3 and J usage is TRBJ1-2; D might be TRBD1 (5 bases). V was shortened by 5 bases and J by 4 bases, with 14 bases between the two germline ends. Germline V gene sequence: CDR1 SGHTA, CDR2 FQGTGA. The CDR3 is made up of 14 amino acids. The CDR3 nucleotides read TGTGCCAGCAGCCGTGACAGTAGTACCTATGGCTACACCTTC. The encoded protein is CASSRDSSTYGYTF.

This chain links TRBV7-2 with TRBJ1-1; D not resolved. V lost 0 bases and J lost 3, with 8 bases in between. Germline assignment: CDR1 SGHTA and CDR2 FQGNSA. CDR3 length: 14 residues. This CDR3 is CASSLALVYTEAFF. The DNA of the CDR3 is TGTGCCAGCAGCTTAGCGTTAGTCTACACTGAAGCTTTCTTT.